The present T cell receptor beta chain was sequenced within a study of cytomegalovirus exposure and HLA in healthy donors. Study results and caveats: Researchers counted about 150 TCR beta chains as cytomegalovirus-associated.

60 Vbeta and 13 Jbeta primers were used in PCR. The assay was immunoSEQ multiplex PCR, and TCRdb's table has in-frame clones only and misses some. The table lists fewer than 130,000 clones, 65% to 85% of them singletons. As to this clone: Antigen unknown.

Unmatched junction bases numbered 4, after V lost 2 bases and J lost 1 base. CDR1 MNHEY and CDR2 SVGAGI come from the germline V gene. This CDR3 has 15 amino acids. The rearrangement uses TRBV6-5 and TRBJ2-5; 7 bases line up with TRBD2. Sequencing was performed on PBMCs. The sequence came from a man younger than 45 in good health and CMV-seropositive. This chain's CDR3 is CASSYHGGIQETQYF. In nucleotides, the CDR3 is TGTGCCAGCAGTTACCACGGGGGGATCCAAGAGACCCAGTACTTC.